Each of the 32 T cell receptor beta chains below was sequenced from the same sample in a study of blood T cells in healthy people across ages. Using a J-beta primer mix together with a sample-barcoded 5' primer, a second PCR was run for about 6 to 12 cycles. TCRdb ran MiXCR on the 5' RACE reads and lists one entry per CDR3 protein. The table lists about 780,000 distinct CDR3 sequences, around 68% of them singletons. Sequencing was done on a sample of blood. Receptors originate from a man younger than 40 in good health.

The sample holds a few counts of this clonotype. The chain has TRBV20-1 and TRBJ2-3; maybe TRBD2 (7 bases). The V and J ends lost 6 bases and 0 bases respectively, with 25 bases between them. The CDR3 length is 18 residues. Germline lookup yields CDR1 DFQATT and CDR2 SNEGSKA (reference sequence). The chain's CDR3 is CSASRLEGGFPSTDTQYF. In DNA, the CDR3 is TGCAGTGCCTCCAGGCTGGAGGGGGGGTTCCCAAGCACAGATACGCAGTATTTT.

This clonotype was observed a few times. The chain uses TRBV5-1 and TRBJ1-4; 7 bases map to TRBD1. This CDR3 is 15 amino acids long. Trimming cost V 0 bases and J 5 bases; bases outside gene matches: 4. Germline V gives CDR1 SGHRS, CDR2 YFSETQ. The CDR3 reads CASSLAGTVNEKLFF. For the CDR3, the DNA is TGCGCCAGCAGCTTGGCCGGGACAGTCAATGAAAAACTGTTTTTT.

The rearrangement joins TRBV6-2 or TRBV6-3 to TRBJ2-1, with D perhaps matching TRBD2 (6 bases). Germline CDR1 MNHEY, CDR2 SVGEGT. V was pared by 7 bases and J by 13 bases, with 23 bases between. The CDR3 is 14 amino acids. Here the CDR3 reads CASTRRAVEETQFF. The CDR3 nucleotides read TGTGCCAGCACCCGGAGGGCGGTGGAAGAGACCCAGTTCTTC.

The rearrangement links TRBV14 to TRBJ1-1; 9 bases map to TRBD1. Germline CDR1 reads SGHDN; CDR2 reads FVKESK. The V and J ends lost 0 bases and 6 bases, in that order; junction bases with no gene match: 11. CDR3 length equals 17 residues. CDR3 in DNA: TGTGCCAGCAGCCAAGACCGCCCGGGACAGGGAATTTCTGAAGCTTTCTTT. Amino acids: CASSQDRPGQGISEAFF.

Only a few counts were recorded for this clonotype. The chain employs TRBV7-3 and TRBJ2-7; unclear D gene. Germline loops: CDR1 SGHTA, CDR2 FQGTGA. This CDR3 is built from 13 residues. Trimming pared 2 bases from V and 1 base from J, leaving 6 bases between. Here the CDR3 reads CASSLRHSYEQYF. In DNA form, the CDR3 reads TGTGCCAGCAGCTTACGCCATTCCTACGAGCAGTACTTC.

V usage is TRBV12-3 or TRBV12-4 and J usage is TRBJ2-4; D is possibly TRBD2 (7 bases). The last part of the DNA fits TRBJ2-7 better; the J call may be wrong. The CDR3 length is 15 residues. The CDR3 coding sequence is TGTGCCAGCAGGGACAACAGGGAGGGCTCCTACGAGCAGTACTTC. It specifies CASRDNREGSYEQYF.

The CDR3 DNA reads TGCAGTGCTAGCAGACCGAGCGGGGCCTACGAGCAGTACTTC. As protein: CSASRPSGAYEQYF. The chain employs TRBV20-1 and TRBJ2-7; TRBD2 agrees at 7 bases. Germline V gives CDR1 DFQATT, CDR2 SNEGSKA (reference sequence). The CDR3 runs to 14 residues. V trimming: 3 bases; J trimming: 2 bases; junction bases outside the gene matches: 7.

The chain links TRBV4-3 to TRBJ2-5; no clear D gene. The V end was cut by 4 bases, the J end by 5 bases, with 17 bases between. The CDR3 has 15 amino acids. Germline V gives CDR1 LGHNA, CDR2 YSLEER. CDR3 sequence reads: CASSPARASGETQYF. The CDR3 nucleotides are TGCGCCAGCAGCCCAGCACGGGCATCTGGGGAGACCCAGTACTTC.

This sequence joins TRBV7-9 and TRBJ2-6; no firm D call. The CDR3 extends over 18 amino acids. Germline CDR1 is SEHNR and CDR2 is FQNEAQ (reference sequence). Trimming left V 1 base short and J 0 bases short, with 13 bases between. The CDR3, as DNA: TGTGCCAGCAGCTTAGGTCTGGCTGTACGCTCTGGGGCCAACGTCCTGACTTTC. Translation gives CASSLGLAVRSGANVLTF. Supplemented by reference TRBV7-9 and TRBJ2-6, the full variable domain reads DTGVSQNPRHKITKRGQNVTFRCDPISEHNRLYWYRQTLGQGPEFLTYFQNEAQLEKSRLLSDRFSAERPKGSFSTLEIQRTEQGDSAMYLCASSLGLAVRSGANVLTFGAGSRLTVL.

The chain carries TRBV3-1 and TRBJ2-7, with 10 bases that match TRBD1. CDR1 is LGHDT, CDR2 YNNKEL, per germline (reference sequence). The CDR3 length is 12 residues. With 10 bases clipped from V and 6 bases from J, the junction kept 6 bases outside the gene matches. CDR3 DNA sequence: TGTGCCACCGGGACAGGGGATGTCGAGCAGTACTTC. Its protein is CATGTGDVEQYF.

The genes are TRBV15 and TRBJ2-4, with 7 nucleotides matching TRBD1. The germline V gene encodes CDR1 LNHNV and CDR2 YYDKDF (reference sequence). The trim removed 0 bases at V and 9 bases at J, leaving 8 bases unmatched. This CDR3 comprises 15 residues. CDR3 in amino acids: CATSRDTGDRSIQYF. CDR3 coding DNA: TGTGCCACCAGCAGAGATACAGGGGATCGAAGCATTCAGTACTTC.

This clonotype was found a few times. The chain has TRBV12-3 or TRBV12-4 and TRBJ2-7; 9 bases are a match to TRBD1. This CDR3 has 14 amino acids. V shed 5 bases and J 7 bases; nucleotides not matched to a gene: 9. CDR3 loop: CASSRPGQGGEQYF. As DNA, the CDR3 is TGTGCCAGCAGTAGACCGGGACAGGGAGGGGAGCAGTACTTC.

CDR3 DNA: TGTGCCAGCTTAGCTTTAGACAGGGGTTCGACCGGGGAGCTGTTTTTT. It translates to CASLALDRGSTGELFF. J is TRBJ2-2 and V is TRBV28, with 8 positions matching TRBD1. V trimming: 8 bases; J trimming: 5 bases; junction bases outside the gene matches: 13. The CDR3 runs to 16 residues. Germline lookup yields CDR1 MDHEN and CDR2 SYDVKM.

In this sample, this clonotype turned up a few times. The CDR3 loop is CSVEFRASNEQFF. For the CDR3, the DNA is TGCAGCGTTGAATTCAGGGCCAGCAATGAGCAGTTCTTC. The V gene is TRBV29-1, the J gene TRBJ2-1, with D possibly being TRBD1 (5 bases). The CDR3 sequence is 13 residues long. The V gene lost 2 bases and the J gene lost 6 bases, with 11 bases spanning the gap. The germline V gene has CDR1 SQVTM and CDR2 ANQGSEA.

The V and J genes are TRBV7-2 and TRBJ2-1, with 7 positions matching TRBD1. The CDR3 has 16 amino acids. With V trimmed by 4 bases and J by 3 bases, 9 bases remained unmatched. Germline CDR1 reads SGHTA; CDR2 reads FQGNSA. The CDR3 region is CASSSLRTGVYNEQFF. The CDR3 DNA sequence: TGTGCCAGCAGCTCACTAAGGACAGGAGTCTACAATGAGCAGTTCTTC.

This sequence joins TRBV20-1 and TRBJ1-2; 11 bases fit TRBD1. J was trimmed by 1 base and V by 1 base; bases with no gene match: 2. CDR1 and CDR2 (germline): DFQATT, SNEGSKA (reference sequence). The CDR3 loop spans 15 amino acids. The CDR3 DNA reads as TGCAGTGCTAGAGGGACAGGGGGCGTTAACTATGGCTACACCTTC. Its protein product is CSARGTGGVNYGYTF.

This rearrangement joins TRBV6-1 to TRBJ1-1; 7 positions match TRBD1. V dropped 7 bases and J dropped 1; count of bases not matched to a gene: 6. Per the germline V gene, CDR1 is MNHNS and CDR2 is SASEGT. The CDR3 is 14 amino acids. This CDR3 is CASTRDRANTEAFF. The CDR3 bases are TGTGCCAGCACTAGAGACAGGGCGAACACTGAAGCTTTCTTT.

This clonotype was found a few times. The DNA for the CDR3 is TGTGCCAGCAGCTTAATAGGCCTCCACGAGCAGTACTTC. Translating it yields CASSLIGLHEQYF. The genes are TRBV7-2 and TRBJ2-7; the D is unclear. This CDR3 comprises 13 residues. Germline V gene lookup returns CDR1 SGHTA and CDR2 FQGNSA. V lost 2 bases and J lost 5, with 10 bases in between.

The chain has TRBV7-2 and TRBJ2-3; D might be TRBD2 (6 bases). Trimming stripped 5 bases from V and 2 bases from J, with 17 bases between. CDR1 and CDR2 (germline): SGHTA, FQGNSA. The length of the CDR3 is 16 residues. The CDR3 DNA reads TGTGCCAGCAGCCTACGGGTGGGGGGAAACACAGATACGCAGTATTTT. Its protein is CASSLRVGGNTDTQYF.

The rearrangement uses TRBV29-1 and TRBJ1-2; weak D call: TRBD1 (5 bases). CDR1 SQVTM and CDR2 ANQGSEA come from the germline V gene. The CDR3 contains 14 residues. Trimming left V 3 bases short and J 4 bases short, with 15 bases between. The CDR3, as DNA: TGCAGCGTTGATTCCGAGGGGCGCGCCTATGGCTACACCTTC. Its protein is CSVDSEGRAYGYTF.

The chain employs TRBV5-1 and TRBJ2-3, with TRBD2 identical over 11 bases. In germline, CDR1 is SGHRS, CDR2 YFSETQ. This CDR3 comprises 17 residues. V gave up 2 bases and J gave up 2 bases; unmatched junction bases: 7. The CDR3 loop is CASSFRGLADNTDTQYF. In DNA form, the CDR3 reads TGCGCCAGCAGCTTCAGGGGACTAGCGGATAACACAGATACGCAGTATTTT. Supplemented by reference TRBV5-1 and TRBJ2-3, the full variable domain reads KAGVTQTPRYLIKTRGQQVTLSCSPISGHRSVSWYQQTPGQGLQFLFEYFSETQRNKGNFPGRFSGRQFSNSRSEMNVSTLELGDSALYLCASSFRGLADNTDTQYFGPGTRLTVL.

This chain links TRBV19 with TRBJ2-3; 7 nucleotides line up with TRBD2. The CDR3 totals 15 residues. V lost 6 bases to trimming and J lost 0 bases; unmatched junction nucleotides: 6. The V gene's germline CDR1 is LNHDA and CDR2 SQIVND (reference sequence). CDR3 region: CASRDAGASTDTQYF. CDR3 nucleotides: TGTGCCAGTAGAGATGCGGGAGCTAGCACAGATACGCAGTATTTT.

The V call is TRBV20-1, the J call TRBJ2-3; 9 nucleotides match TRBD1. This CDR3 has 15 amino acids. Per the germline V gene, CDR1 is DFQATT and CDR2 is SNEGSKA (reference sequence). Trimming took 4 bases from V and 0 from J; bases not matched to a gene: 5. CDR3 sequence (DNA): TGCAGTGCTAACCCGGGACAGGGAAGCACAGATACGCAGTATTTT. It yields the protein CSANPGQGSTDTQYF.

This clonotype has more than one count but fewer than ten. DNA for the CDR3: TGCGCCAGCAGCTTGGGGCCTAGCGGGGGCATGGATACGCAGTATTTT. This encodes CASSLGPSGGMDTQYF. This chain joins TRBV5-1 and TRBJ2-3, with 10 bases aligning to TRBD2. The J segment lost 6 bases and the V segment lost 0 bases, leaving 7 bases of the junction unmatched. This CDR3 region has 16 residues. Germline CDR1 and CDR2: SGHRS and YFSETQ.

The chain recombines TRBV5-1 with TRBJ2-3; 9 nucleotides align to TRBD2. Germline CDR1 reads SGHRS; CDR2 reads YFSETQ. V was clipped by 0 bases and J by 1 base; unmatched bases: 3. CDR3 length: 16 amino acids. The CDR3 protein is CASSLAQRGGTDTQYF. The CDR3 bases are TGCGCCAGCAGCTTGGCCCAGCGGGGGGGCACAGATACGCAGTATTTT.

This clonotype was recorded only once. V gene TRBV5-1 combines with J gene TRBJ1-4; D gene uncertain. The V end was cut by 4 bases, the J end by 0 bases, with 13 bases between. The germline gives CDR1 SGHRS, CDR2 YFSETQ. The CDR3 runs to 16 residues. In nucleotides, the CDR3 is TGCGCCAGCAGCCCTACCGAGGGAGCAACTAATGAAAAACTGTTTTTT. Its protein is CASSPTEGATNEKLFF.

This clonotype was seen once. Here the CDR3 DNA reads TGTGCCAGCAGTCAATCGGTCCTGGCCTCGAGAGATACGCAGTATTTT. Encoded protein: CASSQSVLASRDTQYF. V usage is TRBV28 and J usage is TRBJ2-3; the D is unclear. The CDR3 length is 16 residues. V was shortened by 5 bases and J by 5 bases, with 20 bases between the two germline ends. In germline, CDR1 is MDHEN, CDR2 SYDVKM.

The chain employs TRBV27 and TRBJ2-5; weak D call: TRBD1 (5 bases). CDR3 size: 16 residues. CDR1 and CDR2 (germline): MNHEY, SMNVEV (reference sequence). Deletions cut 2 bases from V and 5 bases from J, with 18 bases between. The CDR3 nucleotides read TGTGCCAGCAGTTTACAGGGCGACCGCAGGTGGGAGACCCAGTACTTC. This encodes CASSLQGDRRWETQYF.

The rearrangement uses TRBV28 and TRBJ1-2; TRBD1 might be the D (5 bases). The CDR3 covers 14 residues. The V gene's germline CDR1 is MDHEN and CDR2 SYDVKM. Trimming shortened V by 10 bases and J by 6 bases, and 21 bases separated the two germline ends. The CDR3 region is CAIIPGTSGDGYTF. CDR3 bases: TGTGCCATAATACCAGGGACCTCGGGGGATGGCTACACCTTC.

V and J are TRBV27 and TRBJ1-2, with TRBD1 matching over 7 bases. The length of the CDR3 is 12 residues. V was pared by 7 bases and J by 6 bases, with 5 bases of the junction left unmatched. Germline CDR1 is MNHEY and CDR2 is SMNVEV (reference sequence). Written as DNA, the CDR3 is TGTGCCAGCACTGACAGGGTCCATGGCTACACCTTC. It codes for CASTDRVHGYTF.

This rearrangement joins TRBV5-1 to TRBJ2-5, with TRBD2 matching 8 bases. With V trimmed by 0 bases and J by 1 base, 5 bases remained unmatched. The CDR3 runs 16 residues. Germline assignment: CDR1 SGHRS and CDR2 YFSETQ. CDR3 protein: CASSLEVAGPQETQYF. DNA for the CDR3: TGCGCCAGCAGCTTGGAGGTAGCGGGGCCCCAAGAGACCCAGTACTTC.

The chain recombines TRBV4-3 with TRBJ2-4; D ambiguous. The CDR3 is made up of 17 amino acids. V was cut by 0 bases and J by 0 bases, with 12 bases left in between. The V gene's germline CDR1 is LGHNA and CDR2 YSLEER. The CDR3, as DNA: TGCGCCAGCAGCCAAGATCGTCCGGGTCAAGCCAAAAACATTCAGTACTTC. Protein: CASSQDRPGQAKNIQYF.